These 9 T cell receptor beta chains came from one sample sequenced in a study of blood T cell repertoires in COVID-19. Data came from immunoSEQ multiplex PCR; TCRdb stores just in-frame clones and leaves some out. Of 250,000 to 300,000 clones detected, 88% appear once; the ten largest clones hold 11%. The sample taken for sequencing was peripheral blood. The receptors originated from a woman aged 25 to 39 with COVID-19, enrolled during active disease.

The CDR3 is CASSPGPGSGRYNEQFF. The CDR3 nucleotides are TGTGCCAGCAGCCCCGGGCCTGGTAGCGGGCGCTACAATGAGCAGTTCTTC. V is TRBV7-8 and J is TRBJ2-1; 7 bases line up with TRBD2. CDR1 and CDR2 from the germline V gene are SGHVS and FQNEAQ. V lost 5 bases and J lost 3; bases outside the gene matches: 13. The CDR3 has 17 residues. The full variable domain, rest sourced from reference TRBV7-8 and TRBJ2-1, is GAGVSQSPRYKVAKRGQDVALRCDPISGHVSLFWYQQALGQGPEFLTYFQNEAQLDKSGLPSDRFFAERPEGSVSTLKIQRTQQEDSAVYLCASSPGPGSGRYNEQFFGPGTRLTVL.

This clone appeared a single time. The chain links TRBV18 to TRBJ2-7, with D uncertain. V was clipped by 2 bases and J by 3 bases, with 5 bases between them. CDR1 KGHSH and CDR2 LQKENI come from the germline V gene. The CDR3 is 12 amino acids. The CDR3 sequence is CASSPGVYEQYF. For the CDR3, the DNA is TGTGCCAGCTCACCAGGAGTCTACGAGCAGTACTTC.

This clone has only a few counts. The chain couples TRBV28 to TRBJ2-7, with TRBD2 matching over 12 bases. Germline-derived CDR1 and CDR2 are MDHEN and SYDVKM. The CDR3 loop spans 15 amino acids. Losses at the gene ends were 6 bases for V and 7 bases for J; bases not matched to a gene: 10. CDR3 DNA sequence: TGTGCCAGCAGGAACCTGGGACTAGCGGGCGTGGAGCAGTACTTC. Amino acids: CASRNLGLAGVEQYF.

The chain recombines TRBV19 with TRBJ2-3, with 9 positions matching TRBD2. The junction had 18 bases not matched to a gene; V was cut back by 11 bases and J by 0 bases. CDR1 is LNHDA and CDR2 is SQIVND in the germline V gene (reference sequence). CDR3 length: 18 residues. CDR3: CASRFIHLAGHSTDTQYF. Here the CDR3 DNA reads TGTGCCTCTCGATTTATTCACCTAGCGGGACATAGCACAGATACGCAGTATTTT.

The CDR3 protein is CASSQTPGQGREQYF. For the CDR3, the DNA is TGTGCCAGCAGTCAGACCCCGGGACAGGGTCGCGAGCAGTACTTC. J is TRBJ2-7 and V is TRBV3-1 (or the pseudogene TRBV3-2), with 9 bases identical to TRBD1. CDR1 and CDR2 from the germline V gene are LGHDT and YNNKEL (reference sequence). This CDR3 comprises 15 residues. V was pared by 6 bases and J by 6 bases, with 12 bases of the junction left unmatched.

This clone came up once. The chain links TRBV3-1 (or the pseudogene TRBV3-2) to TRBJ2-7; TRBD2 agrees at 16 bases. Per the germline V gene, CDR1 is LGHDT and CDR2 is YNNKEL (reference sequence). Trimming removed 3 bases from V and 1 base from J; junction bases left unmatched: 6. CDR3 length equals 18 residues. This CDR3 is CASSHLWGLAGGSYEQYF. CDR3 bases: TGTGCCAGCAGCCACCTGTGGGGACTAGCGGGAGGGTCCTACGAGCAGTACTTC.

The J gene is TRBJ2-5, the V gene TRBV6-6, with D maybe TRBD1 (6 bases). Trimming removed 7 bases at V and 1 base at J, with 10 bases between. The V gene's germline CDR1 is MNHNY and CDR2 SVGAGI (reference sequence). CDR3 length: 13 amino acids. CDR3 region: CASKQGAQETQYF. The DNA for the CDR3 is TGTGCCAGCAAACAGGGAGCCCAAGAGACCCAGTACTTC.

V gene TRBV11-2 combines with J gene TRBJ2-5; the D gene is possibly TRBD1 (6 bases). V was shortened by 1 base and J by 1 base, with 16 bases between the two germline ends. In germline, CDR1 is SGHAT, CDR2 FQNNGV. This CDR3 has 17 residues. CDR3 in DNA: TGTGCCAGCAGCTTAGGCCGTTGGCAGGGGCCCCAAGAGACCCAGTACTTC. It codes for CASSLGRWQGPQETQYF.

This chain joins TRBV28 and TRBJ2-1; a weak D match, TRBD1 (6 bases). The germline CDR1 and CDR2 sequences are MDHEN and SYDVKM. Trimming cost V 7 bases and J 14 bases, with 15 bases left between them. There are 11 residues in the CDR3. Here the CDR3 DNA reads TGTGCCAGCACTTCCGGACAGAAGGAGTTCTTC. It yields the protein CASTSGQKEFF.